This TCR beta chain derives from a study of T cell responses to AZD1222 COVID-19 vaccine. Notes on the study in general: Donors skewed white British and female; clonal diversity was possibly underestimated. Of spike-specific TCRs, nearly half reportedly target regions left unmutated in variants. Just a handful of AZD1222 recipients were seropositive at baseline. Among vaccine-associated CD4 TCRs, coverage spanned spike, with dominance at 160-218 and 743-854.

The method was immunoSEQ multiplex PCR; TCRdb's version includes in-frame clones alone and lacks a portion of them. The table records about 140,000 clones, 92% of them present only once. Germline CDR1 is SEHNR and CDR2 is FQNEAQ (reference sequence). The CDR3 totals 14 residues. Trimming removed 1 base from V and 6 bases from J, with 10 bases in between. As for this clone: Its antigen is as yet unknown.

The clonotype originates from an adult who received the AZD1222 COVID-19 vaccine. The rearrangement uses TRBV7-9 and TRBJ2-1; D unresolved. The sequenced sample was peripheral blood, obtained 28 days after the second AZD1222 dose. CDR3 DNA sequence: TGTGCCAGCAGCTTAGGTAATGGGGTCAATGAGCAGTTCTTC. Protein product: CASSLGNGVNEQFF.